This T cell receptor (beta chain) was retrieved from a study of low-dose radiotherapy and immunotherapy resistance in tumors. Ten or more counts support this clonotype. Alpha and beta chains were covered, as first-strand cDNA relied on TRAV- and TRBV-specific primers. A roughly 20-cycle PCR with a constant-region primer and V-primer adapter amplified TCRs. TCRdb ran MiXCR on the reads and lists one entry per CDR3 protein. The sample has tens of thousands of distinct CDR3 sequences, about a sixth seen once. Time point defined: before trial treatment. Trimming left V 5 bases short and J 6 bases short, with 10 bases between. The CDR3 is 12 amino acids. Germline V CDR1 and CDR2: MNHEY, SVGEGT.

The chain uses TRBV6-2 or TRBV6-3 and TRBJ1-1, with a possible D match to TRBD1 (6 bases). The clonotype was recovered from a male donor with prostate cancer. Here the sequenced sample was PBMCs, taken before treatment. CDR3 in amino acids: CASSGQYAEAFF. In DNA, the CDR3 is TGTGCCAGCAGTGGACAGTACGCTGAAGCTTTCTTT.